This T cell receptor (beta chain) stems from a study of T cell repertoires in cytomegalovirus infection. Background on the study: CMV epitopes in the study were HLA-C-restricted (recently identified) and HLA-B-restricted (well studied). A matching HLA type, together with CMV infection, was signaled by public TCR beta signatures. Points from the study as a whole: Dominant in the ex vivo response were TCR beta clonotypes restricted by HLA-C and specific for CMV.

Remarks on this clonotype: What it binds is unknown.

The CDR3 spans 16 residues. The V gene lost 2 bases and the J gene lost 7 bases, with 17 bases spanning the gap. Germline V gives CDR1 SGHVS, CDR2 FNYEAQ. From the reads, TCRdb called clonotypes with MiXCR, one entry per CDR3 protein. The sample includes about 830,000 distinct CDR3 sequences, 32% of them seen just once. This TCR came from a human donor in good health (CMV status not recorded). Some clones in this sample may be carry-over from other donors' samples. Sequences were derived from cultured CD8+ T cells from PBMCs, sampled from culture after CMV antigen stimulation. The rearrangement joins TRBV7-6 to TRBJ2-2; D remains ambiguous. The CDR3 nucleotides read TGTGCCAGCAGCTTACCGTGGACGGCGGCTAGCGGGGAGCTGTTTTTT. Translating it yields CASSLPWTAASGELFF.